This T cell receptor (beta chain) was recorded in a study of glioma-infiltrating T cells. Amplification of TCR alpha and beta CDR3 regions from RNA used iRepertoire nested multiplex PCR. From the multiplex PCR reads, TCRdb called clonotypes with MiXCR, one entry per CDR3 protein. The data contain 90,000 or so distinct CDR3 sequences, approximately 40% of them singletons. This clonotype appeared many times. The antigen is unknown. Findings and limits, study-wide: Gliomas, especially low-grade, showed above-expected tissue-blood divergence; non-neoplastic patients showed below.

The CDR3 totals 16 residues. CDR1 SGHDN and CDR2 FVKESK come from the germline V gene. The V and J ends lost 0 bases and 5 bases, in that order; junction bases with no gene match: 5. The TCR originated in a human donor with low-grade glioma or glioblastoma, undergoing nonglioma brain surgery, or in good health (not recorded which). The rearrangement joins TRBV14 to TRBJ2-1; 9 nucleotides line up with TRBD1. Sequences were obtained from glioma tissue, nonneoplastic brain tissue, or PBMCs (not recorded which). DNA of the CDR3: TGTGCCAGCAGCCAAGACCCCGGGACAGGGAACAATGAGCAGTTCTTC. Protein product: CASSQDPGTGNNEQFF.